This T cell receptor beta chain is from a study of PD-1 blockade in classical Hodgkin lymphoma. Whole-study findings and limits: The study found that TCR diversity rose significantly by C4D1 in CD4+ but not CD8+ cells. Possibly reflecting disease activity or prior therapy, repertoire differences have causes that remain undefined. Baseline diversity resembling that of newly diagnosed patients was seen in complete responders. A reduction in baseline TCR diversity was reportedly seen in newly diagnosed patients relative to healthy donors.

As concerns this clone: What it binds is not known.

Relapses following autologous stem cell transplantation were seen in all patients, with brentuximab vedotin exposure varying. TCRdb's table, derived via immunoSEQ multiplex PCR, lists solely in-frame clones and lacks some. The data show about 100,000 clones, with around 89% seen just once and around 7% held by the top ten. This CDR3 spans 13 amino acids. From germline, CDR1 is SNHLY and CDR2 FYNNEI. V gave up 8 bases and J gave up 5 bases; unmatched junction bases: 8. The sequences come from peripheral blood mononuclear cells (PBMCs), collected before the second cycle of nivolumab. The chain joins TRBV2 to TRBJ2-7; 8 positions match TRBD1. The TCR originated in a human donor with classical Hodgkin lymphoma. The CDR3 DNA sequence: TGTGCCAGCTTGGGAGACAGGGGAAACGAGCAGTACTTC. It translates to CASLGDRGNEQYF.